The 17 T cell receptor beta chains listed next were all sequenced from one sample in a study of graft-versus-host responses after intestinal transplantation. These TCRs are of unknown antigen specificity. Using immunoSEQ multiplex PCR, the repertoire was profiled, and TCRdb retains in-frame clones only, with some absent. The data contain 90,000 to 150,000 clones, approximately 96% of them seen just once; the ten biggest clones take up more than 2.5%. This specimen consisted of unstimulated CD8+ T cells sorted from spleen or lymph node cells, obtained before intestinal transplant. Source of these receptors: a human donor who received an intestinal transplant.

This chain links TRBV6-5 with TRBJ2-1; D gene unclear. V lost 6 bases, J lost 0 bases, and 9 bases lay in between. The germline gives CDR1 MNHEY, CDR2 SVGAGI. The CDR3 sequence is 14 residues long. CDR3 amino acids: CASSNTDSYNEQFF. CDR3 DNA: TGTGCCAGCAGCAACACTGACTCCTACAATGAGCAGTTCTTC.

The J gene is TRBJ2-7, the V gene TRBV27; TRBD1 agrees at 10 bases. V was clipped by 5 bases and J by 4 bases; unmatched bases: 2. The CDR3 totals 13 residues. Germline loops: CDR1 MNHEY, CDR2 SMNVEV (reference sequence). DNA of the CDR3: TGTGCCAGCAGTCCGGGACAGGGGTACGAGCAGTACTTC. Amino acid sequence: CASSPGQGYEQYF.

DNA for the CDR3: TGTGCCACCTGGGGGGAATCGGTTCTTCAGCCCCAGCATTTT. This codes for CATWGESVLQPQHF. The chain recombines TRBV10-3 with TRBJ1-5; tentative D call: TRBD1 (5 bases). V was cut by 10 bases and J by 6 bases, with 19 bases left in between. In germline, CDR1 is ENHRY, CDR2 SYGVKD. The CDR3 is made up of 14 amino acids.

V usage is TRBV6-1 and J usage is TRBJ2-3; D not certain. Germline-derived CDR1 and CDR2 are MNHNS and SASEGT. The CDR3 runs to 17 residues. The V and J ends lost 2 bases and 2 bases respectively, with 17 bases between them. The CDR3 region has the DNA TGTGCCAGCAGTGAACCTCCAGTAGGCTCCGACACAGATACGCAGTATTTT. Amino acid sequence: CASSEPPVGSDTDTQYF.

This chain uses TRBV11-2 with TRBJ1-2; TRBD1 aligns across 7 bases. With V trimmed by 5 bases and J by 6 bases, 15 bases remained unmatched. Germline V gives CDR1 SGHAT, CDR2 FQNNGV. This CDR3 spans 16 amino acids. DNA of the CDR3: TGTGCCAGCAGCCTAGGTGCCGGGACAGCGTCGGATGGCTACACCTTC. Protein: CASSLGAGTASDGYTF. The full variable domain, in which reference TRBV11-2 and TRBJ1-2 provide the parts outside the CDR3, is EAGVAQSPRYKIIEKRQSVAFWCNPISGHATLYWYQQILGQGPKLLIQFQNNGVVDDSQLPKDRFSAERLKGVDSTLKIQPAKLEDSAVYLCASSLGAGTASDGYTFGSGTRLTVV.

The chain links TRBV7-2 to TRBJ2-7; 12 bases fit TRBD2. The CDR3 is 16 amino acids. Germline CDR1 and CDR2: SGHTA and FQGNSA. V lost 1 base and J lost 2; bases outside the gene matches: 3. Written as DNA, the CDR3 is TGTGCCAGCAGCTTAGACCTAGCGGGAGGGCCCTACGAGCAGTACTTC. This sequence encodes CASSLDLAGGPYEQYF.

The V call is TRBV4-1, the J call TRBJ2-7; 9 bases are a match to TRBD2. The CDR3 contains 14 residues. Losses at the gene ends were 4 bases for V and 0 bases for J; bases not matched to a gene: 1. The germline gives CDR1 MGHRA, CDR2 YSYEKL. CDR3 amino acids: CASSLSGSSYEQYF. Here the CDR3 DNA reads TGCGCCAGCAGCCTTAGCGGGAGCTCCTACGAGCAGTACTTC.

The J gene is TRBJ2-7, the V gene TRBV4-1, with D possibly TRBD1 on 7 matching bases. The CDR3 has 15 amino acids. In germline, CDR1 is MGHRA, CDR2 YSYEKL. The ends were cut back, 1 base at V and 3 bases at J, with 13 bases in the middle. The CDR3 sequence is CASSQVADRRYEQYF. The CDR3 coding sequence is TGCGCCAGCAGCCAAGTAGCGGACAGGCGCTACGAGCAGTACTTC.

The V and J genes are TRBV6-5 and TRBJ2-7; 9 nucleotides match TRBD1. In germline, CDR1 is MNHEY, CDR2 SVGAGI. The CDR3 covers 14 residues. J gave up 3 bases and V 0 bases, and 0 bases lay outside the gene matches. The CDR3 DNA is TGTGCCAGCAGTTACTCGACAGGGGGCTACGAGCAGTACTTC. Translating it yields CASSYSTGGYEQYF.

The CDR3 here is CASSFRQGGWDTEAFF. The CDR3 DNA reads TGTGCCAGCAGTTTTAGACAGGGGGGTTGGGACACTGAAGCTTTCTTT. This sequence joins TRBV28 and TRBJ1-1; 9 bases match TRBD1. This CDR3 is 16 amino acids long. CDR1 and CDR2 (germline): MDHEN, SYDVKM. V was clipped by 3 bases and J by 3 bases; unmatched bases: 8.

The J gene is TRBJ2-5, the V gene TRBV9, with 7 bases matching TRBD2. The CDR3 loop spans 16 amino acids. Germline CDR1 reads SGDLS; CDR2 reads YYNGEE. With 4 bases clipped from V and 5 bases from J, the junction kept 14 bases outside the gene matches. The CDR3 sequence: CASSSRDYSPGETQYF. The DNA of the CDR3 is TGTGCCAGCAGCTCACGGGACTACAGCCCAGGGGAGACCCAGTACTTC.

The V gene is TRBV12-5, the J gene TRBJ1-1, with a tentative D call TRBD1 (6 bases). Trimming took off 0 bases at V and 5 bases at J, with 16 bases between the two ends. Looked up from germline, CDR1 is LGHNT and CDR2 is FRNRAP. This CDR3 contains 16 residues. The CDR3 DNA sequence: TGTGCTAGTGGTTTGGTAGGGGGAGGGAGGCGAACTGAAGCTTTCTTT. This sequence encodes CASGLVGGGRRTEAFF.

The chain combines TRBV7-9 with TRBJ1-1, with 8 bases fitting TRBD1. The CDR3 consists of 17 residues. Germline CDR1 SEHNR, CDR2 FQNEAQ (reference sequence). Trimming cost V 5 bases and J 5 bases; bases outside gene matches: 16. The CDR3 DNA reads as TGTGCCAGCAGCCCAACTTCCCCCCAGGGGGCGCGGACTGAAGCTTTCTTT. Its translation is CASSPTSPQGARTEAFF.

The CDR3 here is CASRPNRGGYNEQFF. The CDR3 coding sequence is TGTGCCAGCAGACCTAACAGGGGCGGCTACAATGAGCAGTTCTTC. V is TRBV28 and J is TRBJ2-1; 7 bases agree with TRBD1. The ends lost 6 bases at V and 3 bases at J; junction bases unmatched: 8. The CDR3 length is 15 residues. CDR1 is MDHEN and CDR2 is SYDVKM in the germline V gene.

The chain links TRBV2 to TRBJ1-2; 7 positions match TRBD1. Trimming cost V 6 bases and J 6 bases; bases outside gene matches: 4. CDR1 SNHLY and CDR2 FYNNEI come from the germline V gene. This CDR3 is built from 12 residues. The DNA for the CDR3 is TGTGCCAGCAGCCCTGACAGGGATGGCTACACCTTC. It is translated as CASSPDRDGYTF.

The chain couples TRBV13 to TRBJ1-2; TRBD1 aligns across 10 bases. The CDR3 length is 15 residues. V trimming: 5 bases; J trimming: 8 bases; junction bases outside the gene matches: 11. CDR1 and CDR2 from the germline V gene are PRHDT and FYEKMQ (reference sequence). CDR3 DNA sequence: TGTGCCAGCAGCCTTTGGGACAGGGGCTATGCGGGCTACACCTTC. This translates into CASSLWDRGYAGYTF.

The chain combines TRBV4-3 with TRBJ1-2, with a weak D call TRBD1 (6 bases). The CDR3 loop spans 17 amino acids. The V gene's germline CDR1 is LGHNA and CDR2 YSLEER. The V end lost 0 bases, the J end lost 4 bases, and 18 bases lay between the germline ends. CDR3 sequence reads: CASSQETLTGISYGYTF. In DNA form, the CDR3 reads TGCGCCAGCAGCCAAGAAACGCTCACAGGGATCTCCTATGGCTACACCTTC.